These T cell receptor beta chains were read from a single sample in a study of blood T cell repertoires in COVID-19. Some clones are missing from TCRdb's copy, which holds only in-frame ones; the method was immunoSEQ multiplex PCR. The data show almost 35,000 clones, approximately 89% seen once. The specimen sequenced was peripheral blood. These receptor sequences come from a man aged 60 to 69 with active COVID-19. The CDR3 runs from the conserved cysteine through the conserved F or W. D genes are given only for firm matches. Clone sizes are given selectively: once, few, many, or a class where the clone is expanded.

J gene | V gene | clone size | D gene | CDR3 protein | CDR3 DNA
TRBJ2-2 | TRBV19 | NA | TRBD2 | CASSIDPGLARPGELFF | TGTGCCAGTAGTATAGATCCTGGACTAGCGAGGCCCGGGGAGCTGTTTTTT
TRBJ1-1 | TRBV5-4 | NA | NA | CASSLMRDTEAFF | TGTGCCAGCAGCTTGATGCGGGACACTGAAGCTTTCTTT
TRBJ2-7 | TRBV4-1 | few | NA | CASSQDRGSSYEQYF | TGCGCCAGCAGCCAAGATCGTGGCAGTTCCTACGAGCAGTACTTC
TRBJ1-6 | TRBV18 | NA | NA | CASSPPGLPNSPLHF | TGTGCCAGCTCACCGCCGGGACTACCAAATTCACCCCTCCACTTT
TRBJ1-3 | TRBV4-2 | NA | TRBD1 | CASSQDSDRGESGNTIYF | TGTGCCAGCAGCCAAGATTCGGACAGGGGTGAATCTGGAAACACCATATATTTT
TRBJ2-7 | TRBV11-2 | NA | NA | CASSSTGQAAGEQYF | TGTGCCAGCAGCTCTACCGGGCAGGCGGCGGGGGAGCAGTACTTC
TRBJ1-2 | TRBV7-9 | NA | NA | CASSFDRNGYTF | TGTGCCAGCAGCTTTGACAGGAATGGCTACACCTTC
TRBJ2-2 | TRBV10-1 | NA | NA | CASSEAPGSTGELFF | TGCGCCAGCAGTGAGGCCCCAGGGTCCACCGGGGAGCTGTTTTTT
TRBJ1-5 | TRBV10-3 | few | NA | CAISDKRQDNQPQHF | TGTGCCATCAGTGACAAAAGGCAGGACAATCAGCCCCAGCATTTT
TRBJ2-7 | TRBV11-2 | few | NA | CASSSAASRRDEQYF | TGTGCCAGCAGCTCAGCGGCCTCTAGGAGAGATGAGCAGTACTTC
TRBJ2-7 | TRBV6-5 | NA | TRBD1 | CASSYLRQGGMYEQYF | TGTGCCAGCAGTTACCTCAGACAGGGGGGGATGTACGAGCAGTACTTC
TRBJ2-1 | TRBV28 | few | TRBD2 | CASSSGSGRSFGGAQFF | TGTGCCAGCAGTTCCGGTAGCGGGAGGTCCTTCGGGGGGGCGCAGTTCTTC
TRBJ1-2 | TRBV27 | NA | NA | CASSPDIANYGYTF | TGTGCCAGCAGTCCCGACATAGCTAACTATGGCTACACCTTC
TRBJ2-6 | TRBV5-1 | NA | NA | CASSPPSSGANVLTF | TGCGCCAGCAGCCCACCCAGCTCTGGGGCCAACGTCCTGACTTTC
TRBJ1-3 | TRBV6-5 | NA | NA | CASSRPGTTGNTIYF | TGTGCCAGCAGTCGCCCCGGGACAACCGGAAACACCATATATTTT
TRBJ2-1 | TRBV2 | NA | NA | CASLRTRDSYNEQFF | TGTGCCAGCCTCCGGACCAGGGACTCCTACAATGAGCAGTTCTTC
TRBJ2-3 | TRBV28 | NA | NA | CASSLYRRWDTQYF | TGTGCCAGCAGTTTATACCGCAGGTGGGATACGCAGTATTTT
TRBJ2-3 | TRBV9 | NA | NA | CASSGEVTDTQYF | TGTGCCAGCAGCGGGGAGGTCACAGATACGCAGTATTTT
TRBJ2-1 | TRBV5-1 | NA | NA | CASSLTYSYNEQFF | TGCGCCAGCAGCTTGACATACTCCTACAATGAGCAGTTCTTC
TRBJ2-7 | TRBV28 | NA | NA | CASTAGSYEQYF | TGTGCCAGCACGGCAGGGTCCTACGAGCAGTACTTC
TRBJ1-5 | TRBV13 | few | TRBD1 | CASSQTGGQPQHF | TGTGCCAGCAGCCAGACAGGGGGTCAGCCCCAGCATTTT
TRBJ2-7 | TRBV5-1 | NA | TRBD1 | CASSLGPGQGREQYF | TGCGCCAGCAGCTTGGGACCGGGACAGGGGCGTGAGCAGTACTTC
TRBJ1-1 | TRBV19 | NA | TRBD1 | CASSRGDRGRARTAFF | TGTGCCAGTAGTAGGGGGGACAGGGGGCGCGCCCGGACTGCTTTCTTT
TRBJ2-7 | TRBV5-4 | NA | NA | CASSLWQGGEQYF | TGTGCCAGCAGCTTGTGGCAGGGAGGCGAGCAGTACTTC
TRBJ2-3 | TRBV5-1 | NA | NA | CASSLVPGPDTQYF | TGCGCCAGCAGCTTGGTCCCAGGGCCAGATACGCAGTATTTT
TRBJ1-1 | TRBV19 | once | TRBD1 | CASTRDRAQPLEAFF | TGTGCCAGTACCCGGGACAGGGCCCAACCCCTCGAAGCTTTCTTT
TRBJ1-2 | TRBV12-5 | NA | TRBD1 | CASGLVLGQDPYNYGYTF | TGTGCTAGTGGTTTGGTACTGGGACAGGACCCATATAACTATGGCTACACCTTC
TRBJ2-3 | TRBV10-1 | NA | NA | CASSELTSGLGRDTQYF | TGCGCCAGCAGTGAGTTGACTAGTGGCCTTGGGCGTGATACGCAGTATTTT
TRBJ1-3 | TRBV3-1/TRBV3-2 | NA | NA | CASLHGSGNTIYF | TGTGCCAGTCTCCACGGGTCGGGAAACACCATATATTTT
TRBJ2-5 | TRBV3-1/TRBV3-2 | NA | NA | CASSHRTRGETQYF | TGTGCCAGCAGCCATCGGACCCGCGGGGAGACCCAGTACTTC
TRBJ2-5 | TRBV28 | NA | NA | CASSPPWVGEGTQYF | TGTGCCAGCAGCCCCCCGTGGGTAGGCGAGGGGACCCAGTACTTC
TRBJ2-2 | TRBV19 | NA | NA | CASSSQRRSNTGELFF | TGTGCCAGTAGTAGCCAGCGACGGTCCAACACCGGGGAGCTGTTTTTT
TRBJ1-1 | TRBV7-9 | few | NA | CASSYRASRGTEAFF | TGTGCCAGCAGCTATCGGGCCTCACGGGGGACTGAAGCTTTCTTT
TRBJ1-5 | TRBV19 | NA | NA | CASSMGGLQPQHF | TGTGCCAGTAGTATGGGGGGGCTCCAGCCCCAGCATTTT
TRBJ2-7 | TRBV2 | NA | NA | CASSHGEGRPSGYEQYF | TGTGCCAGCAGTCACGGGGAAGGGCGCCCCTCGGGGTACGAGCAGTACTTC
TRBJ2-5 | TRBV14 | NA | NA | CASSQGGRTVAETQYF | TGTGCCAGCAGCCAAGGGGGAAGGACAGTCGCGGAGACCCAGTACTTC
TRBJ2-5 | TRBV5-1 | NA | NA | CASSPGTEGETQYF | TGCGCCAGCAGCCCTGGGACGGAGGGAGAGACCCAGTACTTC
TRBJ2-7 | TRBV11-2 | NA | NA | CASSWGLNYEQYF | TGTGCCAGCAGCTGGGGACTCAACTACGAGCAGTACTTC
TRBJ2-7 | TRBV11-2 | NA | TRBD2 | CASSLVGTSASYEQYF | TGTGCCAGCAGCTTAGTTGGGACTAGCGCGTCCTACGAGCAGTACTTC
TRBJ2-3 | TRBV24-1 | NA | TRBD2 | CATSDGTTSTDTQYF | TGTGCCACCAGTGATGGGACTACGTCCACAGATACGCAGTATTTT
TRBJ1-5 | TRBV6-4 | NA | NA | CASSPRGGLPPQHF | TGTGCCAGCAGTCCCCGGGGGGGCCTTCCGCCCCAGCATTTT
TRBJ2-1 | TRBV11-3 | NA | TRBD2 | CASSAGGSYNEQFF | TGTGCCAGCAGCGCGGGAGGAAGCTACAATGAGCAGTTCTTC
TRBJ2-4 | TRBV7-2 | few | TRBD2 | CASSLGGLALAKNIQYF | TGTGCCAGCAGCTTAGGGGGACTAGCGCTAGCCAAAAACATTCAGTACTTC
TRBJ2-7 | TRBV25-1 | NA | TRBD1 | CASSATQGAAYEQYF | TGTGCCAGCAGTGCAACACAGGGGGCCGCCTACGAGCAGTACTTC
TRBJ2-3 | TRBV11-1 | NA | NA | CASSPDVAGGRDTQYF | TGTGCCAGCAGCCCCGATGTTGCTGGGGGGAGAGATACGCAGTATTTT
TRBJ2-7 | TRBV15 | few | TRBD2 | CAAGGNRHPYEQYF | TGTGCCGCCGGGGGGAACAGACATCCCTACGAGCAGTACTTC
TRBJ2-2 | TRBV7-2 | NA | NA | CASRVGLTNTGELFF | TGTGCCAGCAGAGTGGGACTTACGAACACCGGGGAGCTGTTTTTT
TRBJ2-1 | TRBV7-9 | NA | TRBD1 | CASSPGTANNEQFF | TGTGCCAGCAGCCCCGGGACAGCGAACAATGAGCAGTTCTTC
TRBJ1-4 | TRBV7-9 | NA | NA | CASSPGGKLFF | TGTGCCAGCAGCCCGGGGGGAAAACTGTTTTTT
TRBJ2-7 | TRBV4-1 | NA | NA | CASSQASGSYEQYF | TGCGCCAGCAGCCAAGCTTCAGGATCCTACGAGCAGTACTTC
TRBJ1-5 | TRBV6-5 | NA | NA | CASRPGQNQPQHF | TGTGCCAGCAGACCCGGACAGAATCAGCCCCAGCATTTT
TRBJ2-7 | TRBV30 | NA | NA | CAWSGSGSYEQYF | TGTGCCTGGAGTGGTAGCGGTTCCTACGAGCAGTACTTC
TRBJ1-1 | TRBV18 | NA | NA | CASSPIPQGNTEAFF | TGTGCCAGCTCACCAATTCCCCAGGGAAACACTGAAGCTTTCTTT
TRBJ2-7 | TRBV20-1 | once | TRBD2 | CSASPRRKGTSLYEQYF | TGCAGTGCTAGTCCCCGTAGGAAAGGGACTAGCCTTTACGAGCAGTACTTC
TRBJ2-3 | TRBV25-1 | NA | NA | CASSEFRSLGTDTQYF | TGTGCCAGCAGTGAATTTCGGAGCTTAGGTACAGATACGCAGTATTTT